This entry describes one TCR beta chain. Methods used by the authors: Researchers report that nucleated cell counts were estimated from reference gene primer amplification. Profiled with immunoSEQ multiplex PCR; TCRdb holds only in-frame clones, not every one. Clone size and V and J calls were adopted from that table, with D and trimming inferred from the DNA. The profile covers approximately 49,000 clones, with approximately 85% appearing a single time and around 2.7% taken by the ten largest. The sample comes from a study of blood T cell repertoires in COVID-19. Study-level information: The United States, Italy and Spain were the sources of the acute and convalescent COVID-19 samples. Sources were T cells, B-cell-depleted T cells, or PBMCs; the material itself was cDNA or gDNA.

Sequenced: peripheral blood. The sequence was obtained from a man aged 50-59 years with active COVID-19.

For the CDR3, the DNA is TGTGCCAGCTCACCATCCCGGACAGTGAACTATGGCTACACCTTC. Translating gives CASSPSRTVNYGYTF. The chain is built from TRBV18 and TRBJ1-2; maybe TRBD1 (6 bases). The CDR3 extends over 15 amino acids. Germline V gene data show CDR1 as KGHSH and CDR2 as LQKENI. Deletions cut 2 bases from V and 2 bases from J, with 12 bases between. The full variable domain, its missing parts supplied by reference TRBV18 and TRBJ1-2, is NAGVMQNPRHLVRRRGQEARLRCSPMKGHSHVYWYRQLPEEGLKFMVYLQKENIIDESGMPKERFSAEFPKEGPSILRIQQVVRGDSAAYFCASSPSRTVNYGYTFGSGTRLTVV.